The next 9 T cell receptor beta chains were all read from a single sample in a study of a mutant IDH1 vaccine in newly diagnosed glioma. Measured with immunoSEQ multiplex PCR; TCRdb has only the in-frame clones, and not every one. The sample carries about 98,000 clones, over 85% recorded once. Time point defined: baseline, week 1 (first vaccination visit). The treatment here: pre-vaccination baseline after standard-of-care therapy. This specimen consisted of PBMCs, obtained from a glioma patient treated with radiotherapy, temozolomide or both. The receptor source for this set is a woman aged 45 to 65 with glioma.

V usage is TRBV29-1 and J usage is TRBJ2-4; D is unclear. V lost 0 bases to trimming and J lost 8 bases, with 8 bases between them. CDR1 and CDR2 (germline): SQVTM, ANQGSEA. The CDR3 is made up of 12 amino acids. As DNA, the CDR3 is TGCAGCGTTGAAGAATCATCTGACATTCAGTACTTC. Protein sequence: CSVEESSDIQYF.

The genes are TRBV5-6 and TRBJ1-2; 8 nucleotides match TRBD1. Germline-derived CDR1 and CDR2 are SGHDT and YYEEEE. The length of the CDR3 is 15 residues. V lost 2 bases, J lost 4 bases, and 7 bases stayed unmatched. Written as DNA, the CDR3 is TGTGCCAGCAGCTTAAGGACAGGGAATACCTATGGCTACACCTTC. Translating gives CASSLRTGNTYGYTF.

The chain has TRBV6-1 and TRBJ2-1; D is ambiguous. Germline loops: CDR1 MNHNS, CDR2 SASEGT. V was cut by 5 bases and J by 2 bases, with 4 bases left in between. CDR3 length: 12 amino acids. CDR3 sequence: CASSRTYNEQFF. The CDR3 DNA reads as TGTGCCAGCAGTAGGACCTACAATGAGCAGTTCTTC.

The rearrangement uses TRBV27 and TRBJ2-3, with TRBD1 identical over 8 bases. The CDR3 contains 14 residues. The J segment lost 6 bases and the V segment lost 6 bases, leaving 8 bases of the junction unmatched. The germline CDR1 and CDR2 sequences are MNHEY and SMNVEV (reference sequence). The CDR3 here is CASSTGQVWDTQYF. CDR3 in DNA: TGTGCCAGCAGCACGGGACAGGTTTGGGATACGCAGTATTTT.

The rearrangement joins TRBV4-2 to TRBJ2-7, with TRBD1 matching 7 bases. The trim removed 0 bases at V and 2 bases at J, leaving 7 bases unmatched. CDR1 is LGHNA, CDR2 YNFKEQ, per germline. This CDR3 is built from 16 residues. The CDR3 loop reads CASSQEGDRPPYEQYF. The CDR3 region has the DNA TGTGCCAGCAGCCAAGAAGGGGACAGACCTCCCTACGAGCAGTACTTC.

V usage is TRBV28 and J usage is TRBJ1-5; TRBD1 might be the D (5 bases). V lost 4 bases to trimming and J lost 2 bases, with 18 bases between them. CDR1 and CDR2 from the germline V gene are MDHEN and SYDVKM. This CDR3 is built from 17 residues. The DNA of the CDR3 is TGTGCCAGCAGTTCGATCCGACGGGGCGTGGGCAATCAGCCCCAGCATTTT. This sequence encodes CASSSIRRGVGNQPQHF.

The rearrangement links TRBV7-8 to TRBJ1-2, with unresolved D. The V and J ends lost 2 bases and 0 bases respectively, with 16 bases between them. The germline CDR1 and CDR2 sequences are SGHVS and FQNEAQ. The CDR3 covers 17 residues. The CDR3 nucleotides are TGTGCCAGCAGCTTAAACCCCGGAGGCAACTCTAACTATGGCTACACCTTC. Translated, it gives CASSLNPGGNSNYGYTF.

V usage is TRBV5-1 and J usage is TRBJ2-5; perhaps TRBD1 as D (6 bases). From germline, CDR1 is SGHRS and CDR2 YFSETQ. V gave up 3 bases and J gave up 4 bases, with 16 bases separating them. The CDR3 runs to 15 residues. CDR3 amino acids: CASSYDGQPGETQYF. The CDR3 DNA sequence: TGCGCCAGCAGCTACGACGGACAGCCCGGAGAGACCCAGTACTTC.

This chain connects TRBV9 to TRBJ2-3; 11 bases map to TRBD1. From germline, CDR1 is SGDLS and CDR2 YYNGEE. Unmatched junction bases numbered 5, after V lost 1 base and J lost 13 bases. The CDR3 runs to 13 residues. The CDR3 DNA follows: TGTGCCAGCAGCGTAAAGGACAGGGGGCAGGAGTATTTT. Its protein is CASSVKDRGQEYF.